A single sample gave rise to the 22 T cell receptor beta chains below, sequenced in a study of breast tumors, draining lymph nodes, adjacent tissues. From the multiplex PCR reads, TCRdb called clonotypes with MiXCR, one entry per CDR3 protein. The sample lists under 85,000 distinct CDR3 sequences, approximately 19% seen once, with 2.4% in the top ten. Breast cancer patients provided tissue from their axillary draining lymph nodes. What was sequenced was axillary lymph node tissue. The receptor set was obtained from a female donor with breast cancer. Some clones in this sample may be carry-over from other donors' samples.

This clonotype was detected only a few times. This may be a read error, as it is one base from a much larger clone. This CDR3 is missing its conserved last phenylalanine or tryptophan, likely due to a read error. This chain uses TRBV20-1 with TRBJ1-2; D is ambiguous. This CDR3 comprises 13 residues. Germline lookup yields CDR1 DFQATT and CDR2 SNEGSKA (reference sequence). V lost 0 bases and J lost 4, with 9 bases in between. CDR3 amino acids: CSARDRLLYGYTL. The CDR3 coding sequence is TGCAGTGCTAGAGATCGCCTTCTCTATGGCTACACCCTC.

Regarding this clonotype: A much larger clonotype is one base distant, so this may be a read error. The rearrangement joins TRBV3-1 to TRBJ2-7, with 9 bases aligning to TRBD1. Germline V gene lookup returns CDR1 LGHDT and CDR2 YNNKEL (reference sequence). This CDR3 spans 14 amino acids. The chain's CDR3 is CAGSHAGTGSEQYF. CDR3 nucleotide sequence: TGTGCCGGCAGCCATGCCGGGACAGGGTCCGAGCAGTACTTC.

This clonotype was recorded many times. The gene calls are TRBV20-1 and TRBJ1-4; weak D call: TRBD1 (6 bases). Germline assignment: CDR1 DFQATT and CDR2 SNEGSKA (reference sequence). Trimming took off 3 bases at V and 8 bases at J, with 22 bases between the two ends. This CDR3 spans 16 amino acids. CDR3 bases: TGCAGTGCTAGTGGCCCCCCAGGGGCCCTGGAGGAAAAACTGTTTTTT. Translation: CSASGPPGALEEKLFF.

V is TRBV28 and J is TRBJ2-6; tentatively, D is TRBD2 (5 bases). V lost 5 bases and J lost 4, with 15 bases in between. Germline V gene data show CDR1 as MDHEN and CDR2 as SYDVKM. The CDR3 sequence is 16 residues long. The CDR3 loop is CASSVRVFSGANVLTF. The CDR3 DNA reads TGTGCCAGCAGTGTGCGGGTTTTCTCCGGGGCCAACGTCCTGACTTTC.

In nucleotides, the CDR3 is TGTGCCTGGAGTATGAAGGAGGGTTGGGGTATTGAAAAACTGTTTTTT. Its protein product is CAWSMKEGWGIEKLFF. This chain connects TRBV30 to TRBJ1-4; D is ambiguous. CDR3 length equals 16 residues. Germline V gene sequence: CDR1 GTSNPN, CDR2 SVGIG (reference sequence). Trimming stripped 2 bases from V and 7 bases from J, with 20 bases between.

This clonotype was seen a few times. This chain links TRBV6-1 with TRBJ1-4; D is perhaps TRBD1 (5 bases). V lost 1 base and J lost 3, with 12 bases in between. In germline, CDR1 is MNHNS, CDR2 SASEGT. The CDR3 has 16 residues. The CDR3 sequence: CASSEVIGAANEKLFF. The CDR3 region has the DNA TGTGCCAGCAGTGAAGTCATAGGGGCGGCTAATGAAAAACTGTTTTTT.

Ten or more counts support this clonotype. CDR3 region: CSARVDRVSTDTQYF. The CDR3 nucleotides read TGCAGTGCTAGAGTAGACAGAGTTAGCACAGATACGCAGTATTTT. J is TRBJ2-3 and V is TRBV20-1, with D possibly being TRBD1 (5 bases). V gave up 1 base and J gave up 0 bases, with 11 bases separating them. This CDR3 contains 15 residues. The germline gives CDR1 DFQATT, CDR2 SNEGSKA (reference sequence).

This clonotype was picked up one time. A much larger clone sits a single nucleotide away, making a read error possible. The conserved phenylalanine or tryptophan is not found at the CDR3 terminus, so this likely reflects a read error. V usage is TRBV5-1 and J usage is TRBJ1-2, with 7 bases lining up with TRBD1. This CDR3 comprises 14 residues. Germline V CDR1 and CDR2: SGHRS, YFSETQ. This chain's CDR3 is CASSFAGQTYGYTS. The CDR3 DNA reads TGTGCCAGCAGCTTTGCGGGACAGACCTATGGCTACACCTCC.

Points on this clonotype: A much bigger clone sits one base away, suggesting this may be a read error. The V call is TRBV18, the J call TRBJ2-7; 8 bases align to TRBD1. The V gene's germline CDR1 is KGHSH and CDR2 LQKENI. CDR3 length equals 12 residues. CDR3 nucleotides: TGTGCCAGCTCACCGGACAGGGCGGGGCAGCACTTC. It yields the protein CASSPDRAGQHF.

The table lists this clonotype with a count of one. This may stem from a read error, because a much larger clone lies one nucleotide away. The chain couples TRBV20-1 to TRBJ2-2; 9 bases match TRBD2. The CDR3 contains 17 residues. Germline loops: CDR1 DFQATT, CDR2 SNEGSKA (reference sequence). V was pared by 1 base and J by 0 bases, with 6 bases of the junction left unmatched. The CDR3 sequence is CSARVPSSGANTGELFF. For the CDR3, the DNA is TGCAGTGCTAGAGTCCCATCTAGCGGGGCGAACACCGGGGAGCTGTTTTTT.

This clonotype appeared many times. The rearrangement joins TRBV20-1 to TRBJ2-6; 13 positions agree with TRBD2. Germline V gene lookup returns CDR1 DFQATT and CDR2 SNEGSKA (reference sequence). The CDR3 runs 19 residues. With 5 bases clipped from V and 1 base from J, the junction kept 11 bases outside the gene matches. CDR3 sequence reads: CSALGPRTSGSSGANVLTF. CDR3 sequence (DNA): TGCAGTGCTCTTGGCCCCCGGACTAGCGGGAGTTCTGGGGCCAACGTCCTGACTTTC.

The chain recombines TRBV27 with TRBJ2-1; 10 bases map to TRBD2. The CDR3 consists of 15 residues. Germline trimming cut 4 bases from V and 10 bases from J; bases unmatched to any gene: 10. CDR1 MNHEY and CDR2 SMNVEV come from the germline V gene (reference sequence). CDR3 loop: CASSSASGSLGEQFF. CDR3 DNA: TGTGCCAGCAGTTCGGCTAGCGGGAGTTTAGGGGAGCAGTTCTTC.

With respect to this clonotype: As the CDR3 is not closed by the conserved phenylalanine or tryptophan, this likely results from a read error. J is TRBJ2-2 and V is TRBV7-9, with D perhaps TRBD1 (6 bases). Trimming removed 7 bases at V and 3 bases at J, with 18 bases between. The CDR3 is 16 amino acids. Germline V gene lookup returns CDR1 SEHNR and CDR2 FQNEAQ (reference sequence). The chain's CDR3 is CASTDSDSYYTGELFS. The CDR3 DNA reads as TGTGCCAGCACCGACTCGGACAGTTACTACACCGGGGAGCTGTTTTCT.

This clonotype has a handful of counts. Possible read error: a much larger clone is one base away. J is TRBJ1-2 and V is TRBV6-1, with 7 bases lining up with TRBD1. In germline, CDR1 is MNHNS, CDR2 SASEGT. The CDR3 loop spans 16 amino acids. V dropped 0 bases and J dropped 8; count of bases not matched to a gene: 12. This chain's CDR3 is CASSEAGRGPFEGYTF. The CDR3 DNA reads TGTGCCAGCAGTGAAGCTGGGAGGGGGCCTTTTGAGGGCTACACCTTC.

This clonotype was seen ten or more times. The V and J genes are TRBV29-1 and TRBJ1-2, with D possibly being TRBD1 (5 bases). CDR3 size: 14 residues. Between the trimmed V and J ends, which lost 3 bases and 7 bases, there was a span of 18 bases. CDR1 and CDR2 (germline): SQVTM, ANQGSEA. The CDR3 sequence is CSVDGRGAGFGYTF. The CDR3 region has the DNA TGCAGCGTTGACGGACGAGGGGCTGGTTTTGGCTACACCTTC. The entire variable domain, with the rest obtained from reference TRBV29-1 and TRBJ1-2, is as follows: SAVISQKPSRDICQRGTSLTIQCQVDSQVTMMFWYRQQPGQSLTLIATANQGSEATYESGFVIDKFPISRPNLTFSTLTVSNMSPEDSSIYLCSVDGRGAGFGYTFGSGTRLTVV.

J is TRBJ1-6 and V is TRBV18, with TRBD1 matching over 8 bases. V lost 3 bases, J lost 8 bases, and 3 bases stayed unmatched. CDR1 KGHSH and CDR2 LQKENI come from the germline V gene. The CDR3 is 14 residues long. The CDR3: CASSPGRGHSPLHF. The CDR3 bases are TGTGCCAGCTCACCCGGCAGGGGGCATTCACCCCTCCACTTT.

This clonotype was observed at least ten times. This chain connects TRBV7-9 to TRBJ2-1; TRBD2 aligns across 9 bases. CDR3 length: 15 amino acids. CDR1 is SEHNR and CDR2 is FQNEAQ in the germline V gene (reference sequence). V dropped 5 bases and J dropped 6; count of bases not matched to a gene: 8. The CDR3 region has the DNA TGTGCCAGCAGCATCCATAGCGGGAGTCCCAATGAGCAGTTCTTC. It translates to CASSIHSGSPNEQFF.

This clonotype has a count of ten or more. The rearrangement links TRBV20-1 to TRBJ2-1, with D maybe TRBD1 (6 bases). Germline CDR1 reads DFQATT; CDR2 reads SNEGSKA (reference sequence). This CDR3 contains 16 residues. Trimming pared 3 bases from V and 7 bases from J, leaving 22 bases between. The CDR3 coding sequence is TGCAGTGCTAGCAACCATTCTAGGGGGAGAGGGAATGAGCAGTTCTTC. Translated, it gives CSASNHSRGRGNEQFF.

This clonotype showed up many times. J is TRBJ1-3 and V is TRBV5-1; 7 bases agree with TRBD1. The trim removed 3 bases at V and 0 bases at J, leaving 6 bases unmatched. The CDR3 loop spans 16 amino acids. Germline V lookup: CDR1 SGHRS, CDR2 YFSETQ. CDR3 nucleotides: TGCGCCAGCAGCTCGAGACAGGGAATCTCTGGAAACACCATATATTTT. Translating gives CASSSRQGISGNTIYF.

This clonotype was found many times. The V call is TRBV7-9, the J call TRBJ1-6; D ambiguous. Trimming removed 0 bases at V and 13 bases at J, with 4 bases between. There are 11 residues in the CDR3. Germline CDR1 is SEHNR and CDR2 is FQNEAQ (reference sequence). CDR3 sequence (DNA): TGTGCCAGCAGCTTAGCCGGGCCCCTCCACTTT. It yields the protein CASSLAGPLHF.

This clonotype has a count of ten or more. The chain joins TRBV5-5 to TRBJ2-7; tentatively, D is TRBD2 (6 bases). Between the trimmed V and J ends, which lost 4 bases and 3 bases, there was a span of 17 bases. Germline V gene lookup returns CDR1 SGHKS and CDR2 YYEKEE (reference sequence). The CDR3 has 15 amino acids. The DNA of the CDR3 is TGTGCCAGCAGCGGCGGGGCGGTACCTCTCTACGAGCAGTACTTC. Its translation is CASSGGAVPLYEQYF.

This clonotype showed up many times. The genes are TRBV7-2 and TRBJ2-3, with 7 positions matching TRBD2. The CDR3 has 15 residues. CDR1 is SGHTA, CDR2 FQGNSA, per germline. Trimming at V came to 5 bases and at J to 3 bases, leaving 8 bases not matched to a gene. The chain's CDR3 is CASSPAGVGTDTQYF. The CDR3, as DNA: TGTGCCAGCAGCCCCGCGGGAGTCGGGACAGATACGCAGTATTTT.